These 14 T cell receptor beta chains were all obtained from the same sample, sequenced in a study of regulatory T cells in long-lasting Graves disease. Building the TCR beta libraries relied on iRepertoire HTBI primers, and CDR3 regions underwent Arm-PCR. TCRdb reprocessed the multiplex PCR reads with MiXCR, giving one entry per CDR3 protein. The table lists about 520,000 distinct CDR3 sequences, around 13% of them singletons. Time point reported: newly diagnosed GD, antithyroid drugs for less than 3 months. PBMC-extracted RNA yielded the TCR library. This sample also appeared in a second study, on T cells in Graves' hyperthyroidism and ophthalmopathy.

The specimen comprised peripheral blood mononuclear cells (PBMCs), sampled at new diagnosis, from a patient treated with antithyroid drugs. Receptors originate from a woman aged 25 to 39 with Graves disease.

This clonotype was found a few times. The J gene is TRBJ1-2, the V gene TRBV11-3; D not resolved. Germline CDR1 and CDR2: SGHNT and YENEEA. This CDR3 has 13 amino acids. Between the trimmed V and J ends, which lost 6 bases and 5 bases, there was a span of 13 bases. CDR3 nucleotide sequence: TGTGCCAGCAGTAGGACCCTTCGGTATGGCTACACCTTC. It is translated as CASSRTLRYGYTF.

The sample holds many counts of this clonotype. The CDR3 protein is CASSWSPAGDTQYF. Written as DNA, the CDR3 is TGTGCCAGCAGCTGGAGCCCTGCCGGGGATACGCAGTATTTT. The V and J genes are TRBV13 and TRBJ2-3; D not certain. The V end lost 4 bases, the J end lost 6 bases, and 14 bases lay between the germline ends. Germline lookup yields CDR1 PRHDT and CDR2 FYEKMQ (reference sequence). The CDR3 loop spans 14 amino acids.

The chain is built from TRBV30 and TRBJ2-7, with 8 nucleotides matching TRBD2. The germline gives CDR1 GTSNPN, CDR2 SVGIG (reference sequence). CDR3 length: 15 residues. With V trimmed by 0 bases and J by 3 bases, 7 bases remained unmatched. The CDR3 loop is CAWSVLGRGGYEQYF. In DNA, the CDR3 is TGTGCCTGGAGTGTACTTGGTCGGGGGGGCTACGAGCAGTACTTC. Variable domain in full (rest from reference TRBV30 and TRBJ2-7): SQTIHQWPATLVQPVGSPLSLECTVEGTSNPNLYWYRQAAGRGLQLLFYSVGIGQISSEVPQNLSASRPQDRQFILSSKKLLLSDSGFYLCAWSVLGRGGYEQYFGPGTRLTVT.

This clonotype came up a few times. This rearrangement joins TRBV7-2 to TRBJ2-3; maybe TRBD2 (6 bases). The germline V gene encodes CDR1 SGHTA and CDR2 FQGNSA. The V end was cut by 5 bases, the J end by 7 bases, with 16 bases between. This CDR3 contains 14 residues. The CDR3 region is CASSPIPGAHTQYF. Written as DNA, the CDR3 is TGTGCCAGCAGCCCAATCCCGGGAGCCCATACGCAGTATTTT.

Ten or more counts support this clonotype. This chain joins TRBV4-1 and TRBJ1-2; maybe TRBD1 (6 bases). V lost 2 bases, J lost 3 bases, and 22 bases lay in between. The germline V gene encodes CDR1 MGHRA and CDR2 YSYEKL. The CDR3 length is 18 residues. CDR3 DNA sequence: TGCGCCAGCAGCCAACCCCAGGGGATTATTTTGAAGCACTATGGCTACACCTTC. Protein product: CASSQPQGIILKHYGYTF.

This clonotype was observed many times. The chain employs TRBV2 and TRBJ2-1; no clear D. Trimming took off 4 bases at V and 0 bases at J, with 10 bases between the two ends. This CDR3 has 15 amino acids. Germline assignment: CDR1 SNHLY and CDR2 FYNNEI. In nucleotides, the CDR3 is TGTGCCAGCAGTGCACGTGCCCACTCCTACAATGAGCAGTTCTTC. Protein: CASSARAHSYNEQFF. The full variable domain, its missing parts supplied by reference TRBV2 and TRBJ2-1, is EPEVTQTPSHQVTQMGQEVILRCVPISNHLYFYWYRQILGQKVEFLVSFYNNEISEKSEIFDDQFSVERPDGSNFTLKIRSTKLEDSAMYFCASSARAHSYNEQFFGPGTRLTVL.

The chain is built from TRBV5-1 and TRBJ2-1; TRBD1 aligns across 8 bases. The germline V gene has CDR1 SGHRS and CDR2 YFSETQ. The V gene end was trimmed by 1 base and the J gene end by 7 bases; junction bases not matched to a gene: 7. The CDR3 has 15 amino acids. CDR3: CASSLSGQGANEQFF. The CDR3 DNA reads TGCGCCAGCAGCTTGTCGGGGCAGGGGGCAAATGAGCAGTTCTTC. Together with reference TRBV5-1 and TRBJ2-1, the CDR3 gives the full variable domain: KAGVTQTPRYLIKTRGQQVTLSCSPISGHRSVSWYQQTPGQGLQFLFEYFSETQRNKGNFPGRFSGRQFSNSRSEMNVSTLELGDSALYLCASSLSGQGANEQFFGPGTRLTVL.

This clonotype was seen many times. CDR3 DNA: TGTGCCAGCAGTTTTGGAGGGGGAGGTTACACAGATACGCAGTATTTT. It encodes CASSFGGGGYTDTQYF. The chain uses TRBV12-3 or TRBV12-4 and TRBJ2-3; TRBD1 or TRBD2 may be the D gene (6 bases each). V was trimmed by 3 bases and J by 2 bases, leaving 15 bases between them. This CDR3 comprises 16 residues.

This sequence joins TRBV7-9 and TRBJ2-5, with 7 bases fitting TRBD1. The J call is doubtful: the DNA matches TRBJ2-1 better. From germline, CDR1 is SEHNR and CDR2 FQNEAQ (reference sequence). The CDR3 runs to 15 residues. This CDR3 is CASSFSGQLYNEQFF. The CDR3 DNA is TGTGCCAGCAGCTTTTCGGGACAGCTTTACAATGAGCAGTTCTTC.

This clonotype was recorded at least ten times. This chain links TRBV20-1 with TRBJ2-3; D gene unclear. CDR1 is DFQATT and CDR2 is SNEGSKA in the germline V gene (reference sequence). Trimming shortened V by 5 bases and J by 2 bases, and 14 bases separated the two germline ends. The CDR3 totals 14 residues. The CDR3 DNA is TGCAGTGCTCCGAGGAAAAGGTCCACAGATACGCAGTATTTT. It yields the protein CSAPRKRSTDTQYF.

The sample holds a few counts of this clonotype. The rearrangement joins TRBV24-1 to TRBJ2-3; D not resolved. The CDR3 extends over 14 amino acids. The germline gives CDR1 KGHDR, CDR2 SFDVKD. The germline V and J ends were trimmed by 6 bases and 1 base, with 10 bases remaining between them. The CDR3 DNA reads as TGTGCCACCAGTCGGTTAGGCGGCACAGATACGCAGTATTTT. Encoded protein: CATSRLGGTDTQYF.

This clonotype was observed many times. The gene calls are TRBV11-1 and TRBJ1-1; TRBD1 agrees at 9 bases. The germline gives CDR1 SGHAT, CDR2 FQDESV (reference sequence). The CDR3 consists of 15 residues. V lost 6 bases and J lost 1; bases outside the gene matches: 6. The CDR3 sequence is CASRGQGIWNTEAFF. The CDR3 DNA is TGTGCCAGCAGAGGACAGGGGATATGGAACACTGAAGCTTTCTTT.

This clonotype was detected many times. The J gene is TRBJ1-2, the V gene TRBV11-2; 9 bases match TRBD1. The CDR3 runs 16 residues. From germline, CDR1 is SGHAT and CDR2 FQNNGV. J was trimmed by 4 bases and V by 5 bases; bases with no gene match: 11. The CDR3 DNA is TGTGCCAGCAGCCCACGGCAGGGACAGGGAGGCTATGGCTACACCTTC. Its protein is CASSPRQGQGGYGYTF.

This clonotype was observed at least ten times. This chain joins TRBV19 and TRBJ1-2; D not certain. Trimming removed 3 bases at V and 5 bases at J, with 7 bases between. This CDR3 region has 12 residues. Germline assignment: CDR1 LNHDA and CDR2 SQIVND (reference sequence). CDR3 sequence: CASSIVGYGYTF. The DNA for the CDR3 is TGTGCCAGTAGTATCGTTGGATATGGCTACACCTTC. Filled out from reference TRBV19 and TRBJ1-2, the complete variable domain reads DGGITQSPKYLFRKEGQNVTLSCEQNLNHDAMYWYRQDPGQGLRLIYYSQIVNDFQKGDIAEGYSVSREKKESFPLTVTSAQKNPTAFYLCASSIVGYGYTFGSGTRLTVV.